This T cell receptor (beta chain) originates from a study of glioma-infiltrating T cells. This clonotype was seen ten or more times. TCR alpha and beta CDR3 regions were amplified from RNA using iRepertoire nested multiplex PCR. From the multiplex PCR reads, TCRdb called clonotypes with MiXCR, one entry per CDR3 protein. Of more than 350,000 distinct CDR3 sequences detected, around 45% appear once; the ten largest clones hold around 11%. This TCR was recovered from a human donor with low-grade glioma or glioblastoma, undergoing nonglioma brain surgery, or in good health (not recorded which). Sequenced: glioma tissue, nonneoplastic brain tissue, or PBMCs (not recorded which).

This CDR3 is CASSYDRISNYGYTF. The CDR3 region has the DNA TGTGCCAGCAGTTACGATAGGATTTCTAACTATGGCTACACCTTC. The rearrangement links TRBV6-5 to TRBJ1-2; D gene uncertain. The germline CDR1 and CDR2 sequences are MNHEY and SVGAGI. V was trimmed by 2 bases and J by 0 bases, leaving 10 bases between them. The CDR3 has 15 amino acids.